The entry below gives a single TCR beta chain sequence along with its context. TCRdb's copy holds only in-frame clones and misses some; the assay was immunoSEQ multiplex PCR. The sample has tens of thousands of clones; 92% are singletons. The data stem from a study of control samples from healthy donors and cancer patients. The trim removed 2 bases at V and 5 bases at J, leaving 5 bases unmatched. This CDR3 contains 15 residues. The germline V gene has CDR1 SGHRS and CDR2 YFSETQ. Material: blood. The rearrangement joins TRBV5-1 to TRBJ1-5, with 9 bases that match TRBD1. The sequence was obtained from a woman aged 50 to 65 in good health. CDR3: CASSFRDRVDQPQHF. CDR3 sequence (DNA): TGCGCCAGCAGCTTTAGGGACAGGGTGGATCAGCCCCAGCATTTT.